This T cell receptor beta chain was sequenced during a study of CD8 T cells in Susac syndrome. General study points: Clonal expansion of Susac CD8+ cells peaked in TEMRA cells, and it also peaked in active patients.

In germline, CDR1 is MNHEY, CDR2 SMNVEV (reference sequence). The length of the CDR3 is 15 residues. The junction had 8 bases not matched to a gene; V was cut back by 3 bases and J by 4 bases. Of note for this clonotype: As yet, its antigen is unknown.

An input of 0.5 to 1 ug of RNA was subjected to reverse transcription using random hexamers. By means of immunoSEQ multiplex PCR, TCR beta CDR3 spanning 54 Vbeta and 13 Jbeta underwent amplification. Each CDR3 protein gets one entry after TCRdb re-called the immunoSEQ multiplex PCR reads with MiXCR. Among 84,000 or so distinct CDR3 sequences listed, approximately 96% were seen once. Sequenced: CD8+ T cells from PBMCs. The origin of this receptor is a human donor with Susac syndrome. V is TRBV27 and J is TRBJ1-1; 7 bases align to TRBD1. CDR3 loop: CASSFLRTGFTEAFF. CDR3 nucleotide sequence: TGTGCCAGCAGTTTCCTCCGGACAGGCTTCACTGAAGCTTTCTTT.